Each of the 23 T cell receptor beta chains below was sequenced from the same sample in a study of Graves' ophthalmopathy and Graves' hyperthyroidism. The authors amplified TCR beta CDR3 regions from RNA transcripts. An initial RT-PCR round employing HTBI primers preceded a second-round multiplex PCR. TCRdb re-called the multiplex PCR reads through MiXCR, storing one row per CDR3 protein. The table has over a million distinct CDR3 sequences, 36% seen once. The sequenced sample consisted of peripheral blood or thyroid tissue (not recorded which). The origin of the receptors is an adult man with Graves' hyperthyroidism.

This clonotype came up many times. The chain is built from TRBV2 and TRBJ2-7, with 8 bases lining up with TRBD1. CDR1 SNHLY and CDR2 FYNNEI come from the germline V gene. The V gene end was trimmed by 5 bases and the J gene end by 2 bases; junction bases not matched to a gene: 8. CDR3 length: 15 amino acids. The CDR3: CASSSGQGGTYEQYF. The CDR3 nucleotides read TGTGCCAGCAGTTCTGGACAGGGAGGCACCTACGAGCAGTACTTC.

The chain uses TRBV9 and TRBJ1-1; TRBD1 agrees at 9 bases. There are 15 residues in the CDR3. The junction had 11 bases not matched to a gene; V was cut back by 3 bases and J by 8 bases. Germline V gene sequence: CDR1 SGDLS, CDR2 YYNGEE. CDR3 nucleotides: TGTGCCAGCAGCGAGGGGACAGGGAGACAGATCGAAGCTTTCTTT. It is translated as CASSEGTGRQIEAFF.

This clonotype occurred many times. The rearrangement joins TRBV7-2 to TRBJ1-4; tentatively, D is TRBD1 (5 bases). Germline V gene sequence: CDR1 SGHTA, CDR2 FQGNSA. V was pared by 5 bases and J by 5 bases, with 15 bases between. This CDR3 contains 15 residues. DNA of the CDR3: TGTGCCAGCAGCCTACGACGACAGTCGAATGAAAAACTGTTTTTT. It encodes CASSLRRQSNEKLFF.

This rearrangement joins TRBV30 to TRBJ1-2, with a tentative D call TRBD1 (5 bases). Per germline, CDR1 GTSNPN and CDR2 SVGIG (reference sequence). This CDR3 has 15 amino acids. Trimming left V 2 bases short and J 0 bases short, with 13 bases between. CDR3 bases: TGTGCCTGGAGTCCACCGACAGTCTCTAACTATGGCTACACCTTC. Protein: CAWSPPTVSNYGYTF.

In its sample, this clonotype was seen a few times. The V call is TRBV5-1, the J call TRBJ2-2, with 10 bases fitting TRBD2. CDR1 and CDR2 from the germline V gene are SGHRS and YFSETQ. This CDR3 has 19 residues. V trimming: 2 bases; J trimming: 5 bases; junction bases outside the gene matches: 15. The CDR3 reads CASSLGFRSGGLATGELFF. CDR3 DNA sequence: TGCGCCAGCAGCTTAGGGTTCCGTTCGGGGGGACTAGCGACCGGGGAGCTGTTTTTT.

The genes are TRBV10-3 and TRBJ1-6; no definite D call. The CDR3 loop spans 12 amino acids. V was trimmed by 0 bases and J by 8 bases, leaving 2 bases between them. Germline lookup yields CDR1 ENHRY and CDR2 SYGVKD. The CDR3 sequence: CAISESDSPLHF. The CDR3, as DNA: TGTGCCATCAGTGAGTCCGATTCACCCCTCCACTTT.

The chain links TRBV4-3 to TRBJ1-4, with 7 bases identical to TRBD1. V gave up 4 bases and J gave up 4 bases; unmatched junction bases: 6. Germline-derived CDR1 and CDR2 are LGHNA and YSLEER. The CDR3 consists of 15 residues. CDR3 nucleotide sequence: TGCGCCAGCAGCCGTACGACAGGGATTAATGAAAAACTGTTTTTT. It specifies CASSRTTGINEKLFF.

As concerns this clonotype: A read error may be the cause here, since a much bigger clone is one base away. CDR3 coding DNA: TGTGCCACCAGTGATTATCCAGGGAGAGGGGCCCAATTTAACTATGGCTACACCTTC. This codes for CATSDYPGRGAQFNYGYTF. The rearrangement uses TRBV24-1 and TRBJ1-2; a weak D match, TRBD1 (5 bases). CDR1 and CDR2 from the germline V gene are KGHDR and SFDVKD. V was shortened by 2 bases and J by 1 base, with 22 bases between the two germline ends. The CDR3 totals 19 residues.

This clonotype came up a few times. The chain uses TRBV2 and TRBJ1-1, with D tentatively TRBD1 (5 bases). Germline V gene data show CDR1 as SNHLY and CDR2 as FYNNEI. The CDR3 totals 14 residues. V shed 7 bases and J shed 0 bases, with 12 bases lying between them. The CDR3 DNA reads as TGTGCCAGCAATACCGGGACGCTGAACACTGAAGCTTTCTTT. Its protein is CASNTGTLNTEAFF.

This clonotype was seen at least ten times. The chain links TRBV29-1 to TRBJ2-5, with D unresolved. This CDR3 spans 13 amino acids. Trimming took 1 base from V and 5 from J, leaving 11 bases between them. Germline CDR1 is SQVTM and CDR2 is ANQGSEA. CDR3 sequence reads: CSVEGQVVETQYF. CDR3 coding DNA: TGCAGCGTTGAAGGTCAGGTGGTCGAGACCCAGTACTTC. Combining the CDR3 with reference TRBV29-1 and TRBJ2-5 gives the whole variable domain SAVISQKPSRDICQRGTSLTIQCQVDSQVTMMFWYRQQPGQSLTLIATANQGSEATYESGFVIDKFPISRPNLTFSTLTVSNMSPEDSSIYLCSVEGQVVETQYFGPGTRLLVL.

The chain employs TRBV7-8 and TRBJ2-2, with 7 bases aligning to TRBD1. The germline V gene encodes CDR1 SGHVS and CDR2 FQNEAQ. V gave up 2 bases and J gave up 7 bases; unmatched junction bases: 10. The CDR3 spans 16 residues. CDR3: CASSLLPQGTNGELFF. CDR3 bases: TGTGCCAGCAGCTTACTCCCACAGGGGACCAACGGGGAGCTGTTTTTT.

This clonotype has a count of ten or more. The rearrangement links TRBV19 to TRBJ1-1, with D unresolved. Germline V gives CDR1 LNHDA, CDR2 SQIVND (reference sequence). V gave up 9 bases and J gave up 0 bases, with 14 bases separating them. CDR3 length: 14 residues. The CDR3 DNA is TGTGCCAGCAGCTTAGATCGGGTGAACACTGAAGCTTTCTTT. This translates into CASSLDRVNTEAFF.

This clonotype was counted only a few times. This chain joins TRBV27 and TRBJ1-5; 7 nucleotides agree with TRBD1. CDR1 is MNHEY and CDR2 is SMNVEV in the germline V gene (reference sequence). J was trimmed by 3 bases and V by 4 bases; bases with no gene match: 6. This CDR3 has 15 amino acids. CDR3 sequence: CASSSTTGINQPQHF. CDR3 DNA sequence: TGTGCCAGCAGTTCCACGACAGGGATCAATCAGCCCCAGCATTTT.

The V and J genes are TRBV4-3 and TRBJ2-5; TRBD2 is a possible D gene (6 bases). CDR3 size: 17 residues. Germline V gene data show CDR1 as LGHNA and CDR2 as YSLEER. V lost 3 bases, J lost 5 bases, and 22 bases lay in between. CDR3 amino acids: CASSQDEDGGRWETQYF. The CDR3 DNA reads as TGCGCCAGCAGCCAGGACGAGGATGGGGGGAGGTGGGAGACCCAGTACTTC.

This clonotype was seen only a few times. A much larger clone differs by one base, so this may be a read error. The chain uses TRBV10-3 and TRBJ1-2; D possibly corresponds to TRBD1 (6 bases). Trimming cost V 5 bases and J 3 bases, with 10 bases left between them. This CDR3 is 13 amino acids long. CDR1 and CDR2 (germline): ENHRY, SYGVKD. The CDR3 DNA reads as TGTGCCATCAGTCGGACAGCCGACTATGGCTACACCTTC. It specifies CAISRTADYGYTF.

This clonotype was found many times. The V gene is TRBV4-3, the J gene TRBJ2-6; D ambiguous. Germline loops: CDR1 LGHNA, CDR2 YSLEER. The CDR3 has 15 amino acids. V shed 4 bases and J shed 0 bases, with 7 bases lying between them. The CDR3 bases are TGCGCCAGCAGCCGTGAACTCTCTGGGGCCAACGTCCTGACTTTC. It specifies CASSRELSGANVLTF.

The J gene is TRBJ2-7, the V gene TRBV19; 7 bases fit TRBD1. The germline V gene encodes CDR1 LNHDA and CDR2 SQIVND (reference sequence). This CDR3 comprises 15 residues. After removal of 7 bases from V and 1 base from J, the junction contained 10 bases not matched to a gene. CDR3 bases: TGTGCCAGTACCAATTCTCCGGGACAGTCCTACGAGCAGTACTTC. It specifies CASTNSPGQSYEQYF.

This chain uses TRBV7-2 with TRBJ1-6; D is possibly TRBD1 (5 bases). Germline CDR1 is SGHTA and CDR2 is FQGNSA. V gave up 7 bases and J gave up 10 bases, with 14 bases separating them. The CDR3 loop spans 13 amino acids. DNA for the CDR3: TGTGCCAGCACTCCCCCAGGGATGTCACCCCTCCACTTT. This sequence encodes CASTPPGMSPLHF.

As DNA, the CDR3 is TGCGCCACCGGGACCGGGCGTTCACCCCTCCACTTT. This sequence encodes CATGTGRSPLHF. The gene calls are TRBV10-2 and TRBJ1-6; a possible D gene is TRBD1 (5 bases). Trimming removed 10 bases at V and 9 bases at J, with 13 bases between. This CDR3 region has 12 residues. Germline CDR1 reads WSHSY; CDR2 reads SAAADI.

The rearrangement links TRBV4-3 to TRBJ2-7; the D is unclear. V lost 0 bases and J 6 bases, leaving 9 bases between the germline ends. From germline, CDR1 is LGHNA and CDR2 YSLEER. The CDR3 is 13 amino acids. In DNA form, the CDR3 reads TGCGCCAGCAGCCAAGATCTTACGGGCGAGCAGTACTTC. Translating it yields CASSQDLTGEQYF.

This clonotype turned up a few times. This chain uses TRBV11-2 with TRBJ2-2; 12 nucleotides line up with TRBD2. The V and J ends lost 3 bases and 6 bases, in that order; junction bases with no gene match: 5. The CDR3 loop spans 16 amino acids. Germline loops: CDR1 SGHAT, CDR2 FQNNGV. CDR3 coding DNA: TGTGCCAGCAGCTTTTCTAGCGGGAGGGCCTCCGGGGAGCTGTTTTTT. The encoded protein is CASSFSSGRASGELFF.

In this sample, this clonotype turned up a few times. The chain links TRBV5-5 to TRBJ2-7; D is possibly TRBD1 or TRBD2 (5 bases each). This CDR3 is built from 16 residues. Germline assignment: CDR1 SGHKS and CDR2 YYEKEE (reference sequence). Deletions cut 4 bases from V and 3 bases from J, with 20 bases between. CDR3 in DNA: TGTGCCAGCAGCGCCAATGTAGGGACGGTTAACTACGAGCAGTACTTC. It specifies CASSANVGTVNYEQYF.

This rearrangement joins TRBV28 to TRBJ1-6; D uncertain. In germline, CDR1 is MDHEN, CDR2 SYDVKM. CDR3 size: 14 residues. The ends were cut back, 5 bases at V and 5 bases at J, with 10 bases in the middle. The CDR3 DNA reads as TGTGCCAGCAGTCCCCTCAGAGATAATTCACCCCTCCACTTT. It codes for CASSPLRDNSPLHF.